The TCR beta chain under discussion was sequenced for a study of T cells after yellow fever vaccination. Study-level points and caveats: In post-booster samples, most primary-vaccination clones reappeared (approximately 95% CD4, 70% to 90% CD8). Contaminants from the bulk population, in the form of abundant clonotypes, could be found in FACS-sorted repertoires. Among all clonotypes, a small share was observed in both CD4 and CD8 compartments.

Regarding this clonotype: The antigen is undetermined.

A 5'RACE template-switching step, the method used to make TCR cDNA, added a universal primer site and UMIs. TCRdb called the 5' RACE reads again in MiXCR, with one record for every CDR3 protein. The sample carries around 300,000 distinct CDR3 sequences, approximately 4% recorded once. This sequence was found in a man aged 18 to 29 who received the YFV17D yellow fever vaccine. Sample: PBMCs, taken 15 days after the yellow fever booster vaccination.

As DNA, the CDR3 is TGTGCCAGTAAACAGGGGGCGAGAGGAGAGACCCAGTACTTC. As protein: CASKQGARGETQYF. The chain links TRBV10-3 to TRBJ2-5; TRBD1 matches at 9 bases. The CDR3 is made up of 14 amino acids. CDR1 is ENHRY, CDR2 SYGVKD, per germline. The junction had 10 bases not matched to a gene; V was cut back by 10 bases and J by 4 bases.